The 28 T cell receptor beta chains listed next were all sequenced from one sample in a study of blood T cell repertoires in COVID-19. Clones were sequenced by immunoSEQ multiplex PCR, and TCRdb holds only the in-frame ones, with some missing. The sample contains a few hundred thousand clones, approximately 81% of which appear only once. The sequenced material came from PBMCs or T cells enriched from blood (not recorded which). The origin of the receptors is a woman aged 50 to 60 who had been exposed to COVID-19.

This clone appeared once. The V gene is TRBV5-1, the J gene TRBJ2-3; TRBD2 matches at 7 bases. There are 14 residues in the CDR3. V lost 0 bases, J lost 6 bases, and 4 bases stayed unmatched. The germline CDR1 and CDR2 sequences are SGHRS and YFSETQ. The DNA for the CDR3 is TGCGCCAGCAGCTTGGGACTAGCAGCGGATACGCAGTATTTT. It is translated as CASSLGLAADTQYF.

The CDR3 here is CASSLDRGNNQPQHF. CDR3 nucleotide sequence: TGTGCCAGCAGCTTAGATAGGGGGAACAATCAGCCCCAGCATTTT. This chain connects TRBV7-2 to TRBJ1-5; D possibly corresponds to TRBD1 (6 bases). Germline V gene lookup returns CDR1 SGHTA and CDR2 FQGNSA. The CDR3 has 15 residues. Trimming left V 1 base short and J 3 bases short, with 10 bases between.

V gene TRBV2 combines with J gene TRBJ1-2; D unclear. The V gene's germline CDR1 is SNHLY and CDR2 FYNNEI. V lost 4 bases and J 2 bases, leaving 8 bases between the germline ends. The CDR3 sequence is 13 residues long. The CDR3 DNA reads TGTGCCAGCAGTGGCGCCTCAAACTATGGCTACACCTTC. Protein: CASSGASNYGYTF.

This rearrangement joins TRBV6-5 to TRBJ2-7; 8 bases align to TRBD2. This CDR3 has 16 amino acids. Germline-derived CDR1 and CDR2 are MNHEY and SVGAGI. V lost 0 bases to trimming and J lost 5 bases; unmatched junction nucleotides: 9. The CDR3 DNA is TGTGCCAGCAGTTACTCTAGCGGGACCTCCTACAACGAGCAGTACTTC. Translation gives CASSYSSGTSYNEQYF.

The chain couples TRBV5-1 to TRBJ2-1; TRBD2 is a possible D gene (5 bases). Germline CDR1 reads SGHRS; CDR2 reads YFSETQ. The CDR3 length is 15 residues. V was clipped by 5 bases and J by 4 bases, with 16 bases between them. CDR3 residues: CASRVGPEAYNEQFF. Here the CDR3 DNA reads TGCGCCAGCAGGGTTGGGCCGGAGGCTTACAATGAGCAGTTCTTC.

The chain couples TRBV10-2 to TRBJ1-1; D is unclear. The CDR3 contains 13 residues. V lost 5 bases and J 3 bases, leaving 10 bases between the germline ends. Germline V CDR1 and CDR2: WSHSY, SAAADI. The CDR3 nucleotides are TGCGCCAGCAGTACTGGTTTCGACACTGAAGCTTTCTTT. Translating gives CASSTGFDTEAFF.

The chain joins TRBV28 to TRBJ2-1, with TRBD1 as a possible D gene (6 bases). The V gene's germline CDR1 is MDHEN and CDR2 SYDVKM. The CDR3 length is 14 residues. Trimming took 8 bases from V and 6 from J, leaving 17 bases between them. The CDR3 here is CASHGSLGANEQFF. The DNA of the CDR3 is TGTGCCAGCCATGGGTCCCTGGGGGCCAATGAGCAGTTCTTC.

The table lists this clone with a few counts. The rearrangement links TRBV29-1 to TRBJ2-3; TRBD1 might be the D (6 bases). The germline gives CDR1 SQVTM, CDR2 ANQGSEA. With 4 bases removed from V and 4 bases from J, the gap between germline ends came to 9 bases. The CDR3 extends over 12 amino acids. The CDR3 DNA sequence: TGCAGCGTTGGCAGGGGTCCAGATACGCAGTATTTT. It translates to CSVGRGPDTQYF.

This clone turned up a few times. V usage is TRBV5-1 and J usage is TRBJ2-1; 9 bases are shared with TRBD2. CDR3 length equals 16 residues. V dropped 4 bases and J dropped 2; count of bases not matched to a gene: 7. Germline V lookup: CDR1 SGHRS, CDR2 YFSETQ. CDR3 region: CASSPQSSGAYNEQFF. DNA for the CDR3: TGCGCCAGCAGCCCACAGTCTAGCGGGGCCTACAATGAGCAGTTCTTC.

The chain links TRBV28 to TRBJ1-5, with a tentative D call TRBD1 (6 bases). CDR3 size: 17 residues. The germline V gene encodes CDR1 MDHEN and CDR2 SYDVKM. V was cut by 2 bases and J by 0 bases, with 14 bases left in between. This chain's CDR3 is CASSLATGQYSNQPQHF. Written as DNA, the CDR3 is TGTGCCAGCAGTTTAGCCACAGGGCAATATAGCAATCAGCCCCAGCATTTT.

The J gene is TRBJ1-1, the V gene TRBV4-1, with D perhaps TRBD1 (5 bases). V gave up 3 bases and J gave up 3 bases, with 20 bases separating them. Germline lookup yields CDR1 MGHRA and CDR2 YSYEKL. The CDR3 contains 17 residues. The CDR3 nucleotides read TGCGCCAGCAGCCATGAACGTGGGACTAGGGTTGACACTGAAGCTTTCTTT. It specifies CASSHERGTRVDTEAFF.

The chain couples TRBV28 to TRBJ2-2; D is unclear. This CDR3 comprises 12 residues. V lost 6 bases, J lost 7 bases, and 9 bases lay in between. Germline V gene lookup returns CDR1 MDHEN and CDR2 SYDVKM. CDR3 residues: CASRAPLGELFF. The CDR3 coding sequence is TGTGCCAGCAGAGCTCCTCTCGGGGAGCTGTTTTTT. The variable domain in full, with the rest retrieved from reference TRBV28 and TRBJ2-2, is DVKVTQSSRYLVKRTGEKVFLECVQDMDHENMFWYRQDPGLGLRLIYFSYDVKMKEKGDIPEGYSVSREKKERFSLILESASTNQTSMYLCASRAPLGELFFGEGSRLTVL.

The genes are TRBV6-5 and TRBJ1-2; D might be TRBD1 (6 bases). This CDR3 has 12 amino acids. Trimming removed 8 bases at V and 6 bases at J, with 13 bases between. Germline CDR1 is MNHEY and CDR2 is SVGAGI. The CDR3 here is CASATEGDGYTF. CDR3 coding DNA: TGTGCCAGCGCGACTGAGGGGGATGGCTACACCTTC.

The chain uses TRBV7-2 and TRBJ1-3; D is ambiguous. The V gene's germline CDR1 is SGHTA and CDR2 FQGNSA. The CDR3 is 15 amino acids. V gave up 2 bases and J gave up 0 bases, with 8 bases separating them. CDR3 region: CASSLSVLSGNTIYF. In DNA, the CDR3 is TGTGCCAGCAGCTTATCCGTTCTCTCTGGAAACACCATATATTTT.

The genes are TRBV7-8 and TRBJ1-2, with 7 bases fitting TRBD1. The CDR3 is 14 residues long. Germline V gene lookup returns CDR1 SGHVS and CDR2 FQNEAQ. V was pared by 3 bases and J by 4 bases, with 5 bases of the junction left unmatched. CDR3 sequence: CASSFAGTVYGYTF. The DNA for the CDR3 is TGTGCCAGCAGCTTCGCCGGGACAGTCTATGGCTACACCTTC.

This clone was counted a single time. The chain has TRBV10-2 and TRBJ2-2, with a weak D call TRBD1 (5 bases). CDR1 WSHSY and CDR2 SAAADI come from the germline V gene. This CDR3 has 15 amino acids. The V end was cut by 4 bases, the J end by 6 bases, with 15 bases between. The CDR3: CASSGSTEAPGELFF. CDR3 nucleotide sequence: TGCGCCAGCAGTGGATCGACAGAAGCCCCCGGGGAGCTGTTTTTT.

CDR3 coding DNA: TGTGCCAGCAGCCTATCCCCCCCCAACTATGGCTACACCTTC. Protein: CASSLSPPNYGYTF. The chain combines TRBV13 with TRBJ1-2; D unresolved. The CDR3 runs 14 residues. CDR1 is PRHDT and CDR2 is FYEKMQ in the germline V gene (reference sequence). V was clipped by 5 bases and J by 2 bases, with 12 bases between them. Full variable domain (remainder filled in from reference TRBV13 and TRBJ1-2): AAGVIQSPRHLIKEKRETATLKCYPIPRHDTVYWYQQGPGQDPQFLISFYEKMQSDKGSIPDRFSAQQFSDYHSELNMSSLELGDSALYFCASSLSPPNYGYTFGSGTRLTVV.

V is TRBV4-2 and J is TRBJ1-3, with a possible D match to TRBD1 (5 bases). V lost 0 bases and J 0 bases, leaving 12 bases between the germline ends. Germline V gene lookup returns CDR1 LGHNA and CDR2 YNFKEQ. The CDR3 consists of 17 residues. Here the CDR3 DNA reads TGTGCCAGCAGCCAAGATATGACAGACCACTCTGGAAACACCATATATTTT. This codes for CASSQDMTDHSGNTIYF.

This sequence joins TRBV19 and TRBJ1-6, with TRBD1 matching 7 bases. V dropped 5 bases and J dropped 8; count of bases not matched to a gene: 6. Germline-derived CDR1 and CDR2 are LNHDA and SQIVND (reference sequence). The CDR3 has 14 amino acids. This CDR3 reads CASSPTGQHSPLHF. The CDR3 region has the DNA TGTGCCAGTAGTCCCACGGGACAGCATTCACCCCTCCACTTT.

The chain has TRBV19 and TRBJ1-5; D is unclear. Trimming cost V 6 bases and J 5 bases, with 8 bases left between them. The CDR3 consists of 12 residues. The germline gives CDR1 LNHDA, CDR2 SQIVND (reference sequence). The CDR3, as DNA: TGTGCCAGTAGCCTACGGGATCAGCCCCAGCATTTT. Protein: CASSLRDQPQHF.

The CDR3 is CASSFRGLSTGELFF. CDR3 DNA sequence: TGTGCCAGCAGTTTTAGGGGGCTTAGCACCGGGGAGCTGTTTTTT. V is TRBV28 and J is TRBJ2-2, with 7 positions matching TRBD1. Trimming removed 3 bases from V and 4 bases from J; junction bases left unmatched: 5. Germline V CDR1 and CDR2: MDHEN, SYDVKM. The CDR3 contains 15 residues.

This clone was seen only a few times. The chain couples TRBV5-1 to TRBJ1-6, with D maybe TRBD1 (5 bases). Trimming stripped 4 bases from V and 3 bases from J, with 11 bases between. CDR1 is SGHRS and CDR2 is YFSETQ in the germline V gene. There are 15 residues in the CDR3. The CDR3 sequence: CASSALTDYNSPLHF. DNA of the CDR3: TGCGCCAGCAGCGCCCTGACAGACTATAATTCACCCCTCCACTTT.

The chain combines TRBV7-9 with TRBJ2-1; TRBD1 matches 10 bases. The CDR3 totals 17 residues. V lost 4 bases to trimming and J lost 3 bases; unmatched junction nucleotides: 9. CDR1 SEHNR and CDR2 FQNEAQ come from the germline V gene (reference sequence). CDR3 nucleotide sequence: TGTGCCAGCAGCTCAGGCTACGACAGGGGGCTCTACAATGAGCAGTTCTTC. Its protein is CASSSGYDRGLYNEQFF. Together with reference TRBV7-9 and TRBJ2-1, the CDR3 gives the full variable domain: DTGVSQNPRHKITKRGQNVTFRCDPISEHNRLYWYRQTLGQGPEFLTYFQNEAQLEKSRLLSDRFSAERPKGSFSTLEIQRTEQGDSAMYLCASSSGYDRGLYNEQFFGPGTRLTVL.

This chain uses TRBV9 with TRBJ1-2; TRBD1 matches at 8 bases. The CDR3 covers 16 residues. The V gene end was trimmed by 4 bases and the J gene end by 4 bases; junction bases not matched to a gene: 12. Germline V gene lookup returns CDR1 SGDLS and CDR2 YYNGEE. DNA of the CDR3: TGTGCCAGCAGCTTCCAGGGGGCCCCCGACTCCTATGGCTACACCTTC. It specifies CASSFQGAPDSYGYTF.

The V call is TRBV19, the J call TRBJ1-5, with D tentatively TRBD1 (5 bases). This CDR3 region has 15 residues. The germline V gene has CDR1 LNHDA and CDR2 SQIVND (reference sequence). V was cut by 6 bases and J by 1 base, with 13 bases left in between. The CDR3 protein is CASRSQGGSNQPQHF. The CDR3 DNA reads as TGTGCCAGTAGGAGCCAGGGTGGAAGCAATCAGCCCCAGCATTTT. Full variable domain (missing parts from reference TRBV19 and TRBJ1-5): DGGITQSPKYLFRKEGQNVTLSCEQNLNHDAMYWYRQDPGQGLRLIYYSQIVNDFQKGDIAEGYSVSREKKESFPLTVTSAQKNPTAFYLCASRSQGGSNQPQHFGDGTRLSIL.

The J gene is TRBJ1-1, the V gene TRBV5-1; possible D gene TRBD1, 6 bases. Germline-derived CDR1 and CDR2 are SGHRS and YFSETQ. Trimming took off 5 bases at V and 0 bases at J, with 14 bases between the two ends. The CDR3 is 15 amino acids. CDR3 sequence reads: CASRRLQGMNTEAFF. For the CDR3, the DNA is TGCGCCAGCAGGCGACTACAGGGAATGAACACTGAAGCTTTCTTT.

CDR3 loop: CASSVVEGMRTEAFF. The CDR3 DNA reads TGTGCCAGCAGCGTAGTGGAGGGGATGAGGACTGAAGCTTTCTTT. The rearrangement joins TRBV9 to TRBJ1-1; perhaps TRBD1 as D (5 bases). The germline V gene encodes CDR1 SGDLS and CDR2 YYNGEE. There are 15 residues in the CDR3. V was clipped by 0 bases and J by 5 bases, with 14 bases between them.

This clone turned up a few times. This chain's CDR3 is CASSLTPAGGTDTQYF. The CDR3 DNA reads as TGTGCCAGCAGCTTAACCCCGGCGGGGGGCACAGATACGCAGTATTTT. V usage is TRBV7-6 and J usage is TRBJ2-3; TRBD2 agrees at 7 bases. This CDR3 has 16 residues. After removal of 2 bases from V and 1 base from J, the junction contained 6 bases not matched to a gene. Germline values: CDR1 SGHVS, CDR2 FNYEAQ.